The clone carrying this TCR beta chain was seen only a few times. Its antigen is undetermined. Via MiXCR, TCRdb re-called the reads, giving one row per CDR3 protein. Found here are approximately 150,000 distinct CDR3 sequences, 5.5% to 7% of them singletons; the top ten hold about a sixth. The data derive from a study of T cell repertoires in cytomegalovirus infection. Notes on the study in general: HLA-C-restricted CMV clonotypes gave the most frequent clonotype in two of eight donors.

The CDR3 totals 15 residues. Germline CDR1 and CDR2: SGDLS and YYNGEE. Trimming cost V 4 bases and J 1 base, with 14 bases left between them. The chain carries TRBV9 and TRBJ1-1, with D perhaps matching TRBD1 (5 bases). Input material: PBMCs. The sequence came from a human donor in good health (CMV status not recorded). Some clones in this sample may be carry-over from other donors' samples. CDR3 sequence (DNA): TGTGCCAGCAGCTCGCGAATTGGGGGGAACACTGAAGCTTTCTTT. Its translation: CASSSRIGGNTEAFF.